The rows below give T cell receptor beta chains drawn from one sample of a study of human T cells and chemical hapten exposure. TCRdb processed the RACE reads anew with MiXCR; each CDR3 protein has one entry. The profile shows around 200,000 distinct CDR3 sequences, about 22% of them singletons. Material: whole blood, obtained in connection with sensitization to the hapten diphenylcyclopropenone (DPC). The receptors come from a woman between 40 and 50 years old with alopecia areata. Some clones in this sample may be carry-over from other donors' samples. Each CDR3 is given with its conserved first and last residue. Fields, in order: J gene, D gene, V gene, clone size, CDR3 DNA, CDR3 protein. The D gene is left open where the match is weak. Some rows have no size entry. The others give once, few or many, or a class for an expanded clone.

>TRBJ2-2|TRBD2|TRBV9|-
TGTGCCAGCAGCGTACCGACTAGCGGACCTGGTCCGAACACCGGGGAGCTGTTTTTT
CASSVPTSGPGPNTGELFF
>TRBJ2-7|-|TRBV6-2/TRBV6-3|many
TGTGCCAGCACGCAAGGGTACGAGCAGTACTTC
CASTQGYEQYF
>TRBJ1-6|-|TRBV3-1|-
TGTGCCAGCAGCCCGCGAAGACAGGCGGGCTCACCCCTCCACTTT
CASSPRRQAGSPLHF
>TRBJ2-5|-|TRBV2|few
TGTGCCAGCTCCCTTCTACACGGGTCGGGGACCCAGTACTTC
CASSLLHGSGTQYF
>TRBJ1-1|-|TRBV6-5|-
TGTGCCAGCAGTTACACCCGGGCCTACACTGAAGCTTTCTTT
CASSYTRAYTEAFF
>TRBJ2-2|-|TRBV29-1|many
TGCAGCGCTACCCAGGGGAACACCGGGGAGCTGTTTTTT
CSATQGNTGELFF
>TRBJ1-4|TRBD1|TRBV29-1|few
TGCAGCGCAGAATGGCAGGGGGGGGCAACTAATGAAAAACTGTTTTTT
CSAEWQGGATNEKLFF
>TRBJ2-1|TRBD2|TRBV29-1|few
TGCAGCGCCCGGGGACTAGCGGGACCGGGTGAGCAGTTCTTC
CSARGLAGPGEQFF
>TRBJ2-6|TRBD1|TRBV18|-
TGTGCCAGCTCACCGACAGGGGTATTTTCCGGGGCCAACGTCCTGACTTTC
CASSPTGVFSGANVLTF
>TRBJ1-2|-|TRBV29-1|few
TGCAGCGTTGCGGGGGACCACCAAGGAGATGGCTACACCTTC
CSVAGDHQGDGYTF
>TRBJ2-3|-|TRBV29-1|few
TGCAGCCAAGGACGGGCAGATACGCAGTATTTT
CSQGRADTQYF
>TRBJ1-6|-|TRBV7-2|-
TGTGCCAGCAGCTTAGATGGCGGCCCCAACCTCCCCCTCCACTTT
CASSLDGGPNLPLHF
>TRBJ2-5|-|TRBV6-6|-
TGTGCCAGCAGTTCACTAGCAGAGACCCAGTACTTC
CASSSLAETQYF
>TRBJ1-1|TRBD1|TRBV10-3|few
TGTGCCACTAGGGGGACAGGGGGCGACACTGAAGCTTTCTTT
CATRGTGGDTEAFF
>TRBJ1-6|-|TRBV20-1|-
TGCAGTGCTAGCCCCGTAGGGGCGGCTCAATCACCCCTCCACTTT
CSASPVGAAQSPLHF
>TRBJ2-7|-|TRBV20-1|-
TGCAGTGCTCTAACTAGGCGTCTATCATACGAGCAGTACTTC
CSALTRRLSYEQYF
>TRBJ2-7|-|TRBV12-3/TRBV12-4|few
TGTGCCAGCGCCCAAGCGGTTACCTACGAGCAGTACTTC
CASAQAVTYEQYF
>TRBJ1-1|TRBD1|TRBV4-2|-
TGTGCCAGCAGCCAAGGCGGGACAGGAGGACCCACTGAAGCTTTCTTT
CASSQGGTGGPTEAFF
>TRBJ1-2|-|TRBV28|-
TGTGCCAGCAGTTTTACCCGTGGCTACACCTTC
CASSFTRGYTF
>TRBJ2-1|TRBD2|TRBV20-1|few
TGCAGTGCTAGGACTAGCGGAGGGTACAATGAGCAGTTCTTC
CSARTSGGYNEQFF
>TRBJ2-1|TRBD2|TRBV27|few
TGTGCCAGCAGTTTATCTGTGCCTAGCGGGAGCAATGAGCAGTTCTTC
CASSLSVPSGSNEQFF
>TRBJ2-1|TRBD2|TRBV10-3|-
TGTGCCATCAGTGAAACTAGCGGGAGTAGCTATGAGCAGTTCTTC
CAISETSGSSYEQFF
>TRBJ1-5|TRBD1|TRBV28|-
TGTGCCAGCAGTTTCCCCGGGACAGGGAAGCAGCCCCAGCATTTT
CASSFPGTGKQPQHF
>TRBJ1-1|-|TRBV11-2|-
TGTGCCAGCAGCCCAGCGGCCACTCGACCCTCGGAAGCTTTCTTT
CASSPAATRPSEAFF
>TRBJ2-7|TRBD2|TRBV9|-
TGTGCCAGCAGCGTAGTCGGACTAGCCGTCTCCTACGAGCAGTACTTC
CASSVVGLAVSYEQYF
>TRBJ1-5|TRBD1|TRBV4-3|few
TGCGCCAGCAGCCAAGACGGGACAGGGCGCAATCAGCCCCAGCATTTT
CASSQDGTGRNQPQHF
>TRBJ2-3|-|TRBV20-1|many
TGCAGTGCTAGTATTCAGCTGAGGACAGATACGCAGTATTTT
CSASIQLRTDTQYF
>TRBJ2-1|TRBD2|TRBV20-1|many
TGCAGTGCTAATCTCCAAGCGGGAGTCCAGCAGTTCTTC
CSANLQAGVQQFF
>TRBJ1-1|TRBD1|TRBV20-1|few
TGCAGTGCTGAGGGACAGGGAGGCCGTAGAGCTTTCTTT
CSAEGQGGRRAFF
>TRBJ2-2|-|TRBV6-6|few
TGTGCCAGCAAGGACCGGTCGAACACCGGGGAGCTGTTTTTT
CASKDRSNTGELFF
>TRBJ1-5|-|TRBV11-2|few
TGTGCCAGCAGCTTCGGGGATCAGCCCCAGCATTTT
CASSFGDQPQHF
>TRBJ2-3|-|TRBV28|few
TGTGCCAGCAGTAGTCCGTCCGGGAAAGGGACAGATACGCAGTATTTT
CASSSPSGKGTDTQYF
>TRBJ2-5|TRBD1|TRBV6-5|-
TGTGCCAGCAGAGTTAACAGGGGGCAAGAGACCCAGTACTTC
CASRVNRGQETQYF
>TRBJ1-3|TRBD1|TRBV20-1|few
TGCAGTGCTAGCGACAGGGGGGTCGGAAACACCATATATTTT
CSASDRGVGNTIYF
>TRBJ1-5|-|TRBV9|few
TGTGCCAGCAGCGTAGGGAAGGGGCAGCCCCAGCATTTT
CASSVGKGQPQHF
>TRBJ2-7|TRBD2|TRBV5-4|-
TGTGCCAGCAGCTTTCGACTAGCGCCCTACGAGCAGTACTTC
CASSFRLAPYEQYF
>TRBJ2-7|-|TRBV10-3|-
TGTGCCATCAGTGAGTCCCAGGGCGAGCAGTACTTC
CAISESQGEQYF
>TRBJ1-1|-|TRBV3-1|-
TGTGCCAGCAGCCTTAAGGCTGAAGCTTTCTTT
CASSLKAEAFF
>TRBJ2-7|-|TRBV5-1|-
TGCGCCAGCAGCCGGGACGGTGTCGACGAGCAGTACTTC
CASSRDGVDEQYF
>TRBJ2-3|TRBD2|TRBV7-2|-
TGTGCCAGCAGCCTAAGACTAGCGAGAGAGGTAGATACGCAGTATTTT
CASSLRLAREVDTQYF
>TRBJ1-4|TRBD1|TRBV29-1|few
TGCAGCGTTGAACAGGGGGGATTCGAAAAACTGTTTTTT
CSVEQGGFEKLFF
>TRBJ1-6|TRBD1|TRBV10-2|few
TGCGCCAGTGGACAGGAGTATAATTCACCCCTCCACTTT
CASGQEYNSPLHF
>TRBJ2-5|-|TRBV15|-
TGTGCCACCAGCAGAGGCGGCAGGTCGCAAGAGACCCAGTACTTC
CATSRGGRSQETQYF
>TRBJ2-7|-|TRBV7-2|few
TGTGCCAGCAGCTCCAACCCCTGGACAGAATTTTCCTACGAGCAGTACTTC
CASSSNPWTEFSYEQYF
>TRBJ2-3|-|TRBV28|-
TGTGCCAGTCCTGCAGGTTCGGGCGGGCATCGAAGCACAGATACGCAGTATTTT
CASPAGSGGHRSTDTQYF
>TRBJ2-3|-|TRBV9|few
TGTGCCAGCAGCGTAGCTGGTAGCCGCACAGATACGCAGTATTTT
CASSVAGSRTDTQYF
>TRBJ2-1|TRBD2|TRBV20-1|many
TGCAGTGCTCCCCGGCAGGCGGGAGTCAATGAGCAGTTCTTC
CSAPRQAGVNEQFF
>TRBJ1-1|-|TRBV5-8|few
TGTGCCAGCAGTTATTCGACCCCCCGGAACACTGAAGCTTTCTTT
CASSYSTPRNTEAFF
>TRBJ1-1|-|TRBV28|many
TGTGCCAGCAGTTTGATCCGGAACACTGAAGCTTTCTTT
CASSLIRNTEAFF
>TRBJ2-3|-|TRBV7-9|-
TGTGCCAGCAGCTTAGTCTCAGATACGCAGTATTTT
CASSLVSDTQYF
>TRBJ2-4|-|TRBV6-5|many
TGTGCCAGCAGTTACAGGCCGGGAGCTGCAGCCAAAAACATTCAGTACTTC
CASSYRPGAAAKNIQYF
>TRBJ2-3|-|TRBV7-2|-
TGTGCCAGCAGCCCTAGCGTGGTGGCCCGCGATACGCAGTATTTT
CASSPSVVARDTQYF
>TRBJ2-3|-|TRBV6-2/TRBV6-3|many
TGTGCCAGCGGGAGTGCGGCAGATACGCAGTATTTT
CASGSAADTQYF
>TRBJ2-7|-|TRBV20-1|-
TGCAGTGCCCTACAGGGATCCTACGAGCAGTACTTC
CSALQGSYEQYF
>TRBJ2-2|-|TRBV28|many
TGTGCCAGCAGTTTCCCCGCCCCTAGCTCCGGGGAGCTGTTTTTT
CASSFPAPSSGELFF
>TRBJ2-1|-|TRBV11-1|few
TGTGCCAGCAGCTTAGCCAACAATGAGCAGTTCTTC
CASSLANNEQFF
>TRBJ1-2|-|TRBV28|-
TGTGCCAGCAGTTTTAATACCGGTGGGGCGGAGACCTACACCTTC
CASSFNTGGAETYTF
>TRBJ2-5|-|TRBV4-3|-
TGCGCCAGCAGCCAACGAACGGGACGGTTGGAGACCCAGTACTTC
CASSQRTGRLETQYF